This T cell receptor (beta chain) was recorded in a study of T cells after yellow fever vaccination. Study conclusions and caveats: In post-booster samples, most primary-vaccination clones reappeared (96% CD4, roughly 88% CD8). Within FACS-sorted repertoires, abundant clonotypes contaminating from the bulk population could be present.

TCR cDNA, made by 5'RACE template switching, carried an added universal primer site and UMIs. TCRdb passed the 5' RACE reads through MiXCR, listing each CDR3 protein once. This sample has about 120,000 distinct CDR3 sequences, with more than 7.5% found just once. Concerning this clonotype: Its specificity is not known.

Trimming took 2 bases from V and 3 from J, leaving 17 bases between them. This CDR3 region has 16 residues. The germline V gene has CDR1 SGHRS and CDR2 YFSETQ. This clonotype originated in a man younger than 30 who received the YFV17D yellow fever vaccine. V and J are TRBV5-1 and TRBJ2-5; the D gene is possibly TRBD1 (7 bases). Sequences were derived from CD8+ T cells sorted from PBMCs, sampled on the day of the yellow fever booster vaccination. In nucleotides, the CDR3 is TGCGCCAGCAGCTTTCTCCGGAGGGGGCTGGAAGAGACCCAGTACTTC. Its protein is CASSFLRRGLEETQYF. Full variable domain (missing parts from reference TRBV5-1 and TRBJ2-5): KAGVTQTPRYLIKTRGQQVTLSCSPISGHRSVSWYQQTPGQGLQFLFEYFSETQRNKGNFPGRFSGRQFSNSRSEMNVSTLELGDSALYLCASSFLRRGLEETQYFGPGTRLLVL.